The TCR beta chain under discussion was sequenced for a study of T-cell reconstitution after alpha-beta-depleted transplantation in children. CDR1 is SGHRS, CDR2 YFSETQ, per germline. Trimming took 0 bases from V and 4 from J, leaving 11 bases between them. The CDR3 spans 15 residues. A few counts support this clonotype. Construction of the TCRbeta library involved unique molecular identifiers. MiXCR was run by TCRdb on the PCR reads, yielding one entry per CDR3 protein. The table lists hundreds of thousands of distinct CDR3 sequences, 15% to 20% of them singletons. This TCR came from a human donor who donated a stem cell graft to a child with acute myeloid leukemia. The rearrangement uses TRBV5-1 and TRBJ2-4, with D possibly being TRBD2 (5 bases). Material: PBMCs from the stem cell graft donor, obtained from the stem cell graft. The CDR3 region has the DNA TGCGCCAGCAGCTTGGTCGGGATGGGGAAAAACATTCAGTACTTC. It specifies CASSLVGMGKNIQYF.